One and the same sample provided the 26 T cell receptor beta chains below, sequenced in a study of blood T cells in healthy people across ages. The use of a sample-barcoded 5' primer and a J-beta primer mix characterized a second PCR of roughly 6 to 11 cycles. TCRdb fed the 5' RACE reads into MiXCR, producing one record per CDR3 protein. The sample comprises about 780,000 distinct CDR3 sequences, under 30% of which are singletons, and 3% rests with the top ten. These data were also reused for a study on T cells of mothers and their children.

Sequencing was done on a sample of blood. These receptors all stem from a boy aged 10-17 years in good health.

For this clonotype: A much larger clone sits a single nucleotide away, making a read error possible. The DNA of the CDR3 is TGCGCCAGCAGCTTGGGGGACACCAATCAGCCCCAGCATTTT. Translating gives CASSLGDTNQPQHF. V gene TRBV5-1 combines with J gene TRBJ1-5; the D gene is possibly TRBD1 (6 bases). The CDR3 has 14 residues. Germline CDR1 is SGHRS and CDR2 is YFSETQ. Trimming took 0 bases from V and 3 from J, leaving 7 bases between them.

Comments on this clonotype: The germline gene is not matched at one end of the junction; a read error may be the cause. The chain combines TRBV29-1 with TRBJ2-5, with D possibly TRBD2 on 5 matching bases. In germline, CDR1 is SQVTM, CDR2 ANQGSEA. The length of the CDR3 is 10 residues. CDR3 in DNA: TGCAGCGTGGAGGCGGGCGCGTTAGACTTC. Residues: CSVEAGALDF. Drawing the rest from reference TRBV29-1 and TRBJ2-5, the complete variable domain is SAVISQKPSRDICQRGTSLTIQCQVDSQVTMMFWYRQQPGQSLTLIATANQGSEATYESGFVIDKFPISRPNLTFSTLTVSNMSPEDSSIYLCSVEAGALDFGPGTRLLVL.

This clonotype was seen a handful of times. This chain joins TRBV10-3 and TRBJ2-6; D not certain. This CDR3 region has 15 residues. Looked up from germline, CDR1 is ENHRY and CDR2 is SYGVKD. The V end lost 3 bases, the J end lost 2 bases, and 8 bases lay between the germline ends. The CDR3 loop reads CAISDPGTGANVLTF. CDR3 DNA: TGTGCCATCAGTGATCCGGGTACTGGGGCCAACGTCCTGACTTTC.

This clonotype was detected only a few times. The chain employs TRBV10-3 and TRBJ2-5; D is undetermined. The length of the CDR3 is 13 residues. From germline, CDR1 is ENHRY and CDR2 SYGVKD. Trimming took 4 bases from V and 3 from J, leaving 9 bases between them. CDR3 sequence reads: CAISAREEETQYF. As DNA, the CDR3 is TGTGCCATCAGTGCGCGAGAAGAAGAGACCCAGTACTTC.

The chain recombines TRBV28 with TRBJ2-5, with D tentatively TRBD1 (6 bases). Germline CDR1 and CDR2: MDHEN and SYDVKM. The CDR3 is 14 residues long. V was pared by 5 bases and J by 2 bases, with 12 bases between. DNA for the CDR3: TGTGCCAGCAGTACATCCGGGACACAAGAGACCCAGTACTTC. Protein product: CASSTSGTQETQYF.

The chain links TRBV4-1 to TRBJ1-2, with D uncertain. Trimming took 0 bases from V and 6 from J, leaving 8 bases between them. Germline CDR1 is MGHRA and CDR2 is YSYEKL. This CDR3 is built from 13 residues. The CDR3 reads CASSQDLRHGYTF. The DNA for the CDR3 is TGCGCCAGCAGCCAAGATCTAAGACATGGCTACACCTTC.

The rearrangement links TRBV20-1 to TRBJ2-3; D possibly corresponds to TRBD2 (5 bases). Germline loops: CDR1 DFQATT, CDR2 SNEGSKA (reference sequence). The CDR3 contains 14 residues. V was trimmed by 6 bases and J by 5 bases, leaving 18 bases between them. The DNA of the CDR3 is TGCAGTGCCCGATCGAGGGTGAGGTTAGATACGCAGTATTTT. Protein product: CSARSRVRLDTQYF.

The chain is built from TRBV5-1 and TRBJ2-1; 8 bases fit TRBD2. This CDR3 is 15 amino acids long. The germline V gene has CDR1 SGHRS and CDR2 YFSETQ. Trimming removed 1 base from V and 5 bases from J; junction bases left unmatched: 5. CDR3 nucleotides: TGCGCCAGCAGCTTGATCCGCGGGGGGCACAATGAGCAGTTCTTC. Protein product: CASSLIRGGHNEQFF.

This clonotype has a handful of counts. The CDR3 protein is CASSYPPGLAGYEQYF. The CDR3 coding sequence is TGTGCCAGCAGCTACCCTCCGGGACTAGCGGGGTATGAGCAGTACTTC. V gene TRBV7-2 combines with J gene TRBJ2-1, with 13 bases lining up with TRBD2. TRBJ2-7 matches the DNA end more closely, so the J call is doubtful. The CDR3 extends over 16 amino acids. Germline V gene data show CDR1 as SGHTA and CDR2 as FQGNSA.

This chain links TRBV5-1 with TRBJ2-7, with unresolved D. The V end was cut by 2 bases, the J end by 5 bases, with 14 bases between. Germline CDR1 is SGHRS and CDR2 is YFSETQ. This CDR3 has 14 residues. The CDR3 loop is CASSFARELDEQYF. CDR3 in DNA: TGCGCCAGCAGCTTCGCTAGGGAACTCGACGAGCAGTACTTC.

This clonotype is a singleton in its sample. The V call is TRBV6-2 or TRBV6-3, the J call TRBJ2-5; D remains ambiguous. The CDR3 consists of 14 residues. V was clipped by 7 bases and J by 1 base, with 13 bases between them. CDR1 is MNHEY and CDR2 is SVGEGT in the germline V gene. The DNA for the CDR3 is TGTGCCAGCACTGAGACTGCCGTCCAAGAGACCCAGTACTTC. Its protein product is CASTETAVQETQYF.

This chain joins TRBV7-9 and TRBJ2-7; D gene unclear. The V end was cut by 5 bases, the J end by 1 base, with 12 bases between. Germline V gives CDR1 SEHNR, CDR2 FQNEAQ (reference sequence). The CDR3 has 14 residues. Here the CDR3 DNA reads TGTGCCAGCAGCAAAACGGGCCAATCCTACGAGCAGTACTTC. It yields the protein CASSKTGQSYEQYF.

The chain combines TRBV18 with TRBJ2-7, with D uncertain. Germline loops: CDR1 KGHSH, CDR2 LQKENI. Trimming shortened V by 3 bases and J by 2 bases, and 11 bases separated the two germline ends. CDR3 length: 14 amino acids. DNA of the CDR3: TGTGCCAGCTCACCGGCGGCGAGTCCCTACGAGCAGTACTTC. It yields the protein CASSPAASPYEQYF.

The gene calls are TRBV12-3 or TRBV12-4 and TRBJ2-7; unclear D gene. Trimming left V 8 bases short and J 6 bases short, with 17 bases between. There are 13 residues in the CDR3. The CDR3 nucleotides are TGTGCCAGCCTGAACCCGCGGACCGGCGAGCAGTACTTC. Translating it yields CASLNPRTGEQYF.

The rearrangement uses TRBV12-3 or TRBV12-4 and TRBJ2-5; 8 bases line up with TRBD2. The CDR3 sequence is 16 residues long. Unmatched junction bases numbered 7, after V lost 3 bases and J lost 1 base. The CDR3 protein is CASSLGLVTFQETQYF. The CDR3 DNA sequence: TGTGCCAGCAGTTTGGGACTAGTGACTTTCCAAGAGACCCAGTACTTC.

This clonotype was detected many times. This chain uses TRBV13 with TRBJ1-4, with unresolved D. Deletions cut 5 bases from V and 7 bases from J, with 11 bases between. The CDR3 is 13 amino acids. The germline gives CDR1 PRHDT, CDR2 FYEKMQ (reference sequence). CDR3: CASSLGRSEKLFF. CDR3 coding DNA: TGTGCCAGCAGCCTCGGACGGAGTGAAAAACTGTTTTTT.

The chain carries TRBV9 and TRBJ2-5, with D unresolved. This CDR3 has 14 residues. The V end lost 0 bases, the J end lost 3 bases, and 9 bases lay between the germline ends. Germline-derived CDR1 and CDR2 are SGDLS and YYNGEE. Here the CDR3 DNA reads TGTGCCAGCAGCGTAGGAAACTCGAAAGAGACCCAGTACTTC. Amino acids: CASSVGNSKETQYF.

This clonotype was picked up a small number of times. The CDR3 DNA reads TGCAGTGCTTTTAGCGGGGGACTAAACTACGAGCAGTACTTC. Protein sequence: CSAFSGGLNYEQYF. The chain has TRBV20-1 and TRBJ2-7, with 9 positions matching TRBD2. V shed 5 bases, J shed 3 bases, and the junction held 8 bases outside the gene matches. The germline V gene has CDR1 DFQATT and CDR2 SNEGSKA (reference sequence). The CDR3 sequence is 14 residues long.

This sequence joins TRBV7-9 and TRBJ1-2; the D gene is possibly TRBD1 (5 bases). This CDR3 spans 13 amino acids. V lost 1 base to trimming and J lost 6 bases, with 9 bases between them. In germline, CDR1 is SEHNR, CDR2 FQNEAQ (reference sequence). CDR3 loop: CASSLERGNGYTF. The CDR3 DNA is TGTGCCAGCAGCTTAGAGAGGGGCAATGGCTACACCTTC.

This clonotype was observed a few times. This sequence joins TRBV5-1 and TRBJ2-5, with D perhaps matching TRBD1 or TRBD2 (5 bases each). Between the trimmed V and J ends, which lost 2 bases and 5 bases, there was a span of 10 bases. Germline V CDR1 and CDR2: SGHRS, YFSETQ. The CDR3 contains 13 residues. The CDR3 region is CASSFGTGETQYF. In nucleotides, the CDR3 is TGCGCCAGCAGCTTCGGGACCGGCGAGACCCAGTACTTC.

This chain joins TRBV4-2 and TRBJ2-4; D not certain. CDR1 is LGHNA, CDR2 YNFKEQ, per germline. V was trimmed by 0 bases and J by 2 bases, leaving 8 bases between them. CDR3 length: 15 amino acids. This CDR3 is CASSQEKDPKNIQYF. The CDR3 DNA is TGTGCCAGCAGCCAAGAGAAGGACCCCAAAAACATTCAGTACTTC.

The chain joins TRBV30 to TRBJ2-3; 8 positions match TRBD2. The ends lost 0 bases at V and 15 bases at J; junction bases unmatched: 5. The CDR3 consists of 11 residues. CDR1 and CDR2 (germline): GTSNPN, SVGIG (reference sequence). DNA of the CDR3: TGTGCCTGGAGTGTACCAGCGGGGGACTATTTT. It is translated as CAWSVPAGDYF.

The chain uses TRBV5-1 and TRBJ2-3, with TRBD1 matching 7 bases. The CDR3 sequence is 15 residues long. CDR1 and CDR2 from the germline V gene are SGHRS and YFSETQ. Losses at the gene ends were 4 bases for V and 2 bases for J; bases not matched to a gene: 7. Written as DNA, the CDR3 is TGCGCCAGCAGCCCGGGACAGCACAACACAGATACGCAGTATTTT. As protein: CASSPGQHNTDTQYF.

The chain joins TRBV12-3 or TRBV12-4 to TRBJ2-5; perhaps TRBD2 as D (6 bases). Deletions cut 8 bases from V and 2 bases from J, with 18 bases between. This CDR3 has 15 residues. For the CDR3, the DNA is TGTGCCAGCTGTCCCCGGGAGCTCAATCAAGAGACCCAGTACTTC. As protein: CASCPRELNQETQYF.

V usage is TRBV29-1 and J usage is TRBJ2-3; 8 bases align to TRBD1. The V gene end was trimmed by 0 bases and the J gene end by 1 base; junction bases not matched to a gene: 3. The CDR3 is 15 amino acids. Germline loops: CDR1 SQVTM, CDR2 ANQGSEA. As DNA, the CDR3 is TGCAGCGTTGAAGATACGGGACAGGGCACAGATACGCAGTATTTT. Protein: CSVEDTGQGTDTQYF.

In this sample, this clonotype turned up a few times. The chain recombines TRBV5-5 with TRBJ1-4, with D unclear. The CDR3 consists of 13 residues. The germline gives CDR1 SGHKS, CDR2 YYEKEE (reference sequence). The V end was cut by 3 bases, the J end by 8 bases, with 11 bases between. CDR3 sequence reads: CASSSGGKEKLFF. DNA of the CDR3: TGTGCCAGCAGCTCGGGCGGAAAGGAAAAACTGTTTTTT.